This T cell receptor (beta chain) was identified in a study of blood T cell repertoires in COVID-19. Study as a whole: Nucleic acid was either cDNA or gDNA, and it came from T cells, B-cell-depleted T cells, or PBMCs.

The CDR3 totals 15 residues. J was trimmed by 5 bases and V by 2 bases; bases with no gene match: 7. Germline V gene lookup returns CDR1 SGDLS and CDR2 YYNGEE. The table came from immunoSEQ multiplex PCR; TCRdb's copy has only in-frame clones and leaves some out. The table includes about 80,000 clones, 78% detected once. The receptor's source is a human donor in a cohort sampled during active COVID-19. Sample: peripheral blood. The chain carries TRBV9 and TRBJ2-3; 8 bases align to TRBD1. Written as DNA, the CDR3 is TGTGCCAGCAGCGTCCTCGACAGGGGAATAGATACGCAGTATTTT. Encoded protein: CASSVLDRGIDTQYF.